The clone carrying this T cell receptor beta chain was counted between two and nine times. These data belong to a study of blood T cell repertoires in COVID-19. Whole-study context: Material from acute and convalescent COVID-19 was sourced from the United States, Italy and Spain.

There are 14 residues in the CDR3. Trimming stripped 6 bases from V and 0 bases from J, with 8 bases between. Germline-derived CDR1 and CDR2 are MNHEY and SVGAGI. Using immunoSEQ multiplex PCR, the repertoire was profiled, and TCRdb retains in-frame clones only, with some absent. The profile covers about 220,000 clones, with almost 90% appearing a single time and about 14% taken by the ten largest. This sequence originates from a woman between 45 and 65 years old with acute COVID-19. V gene TRBV6-5 combines with J gene TRBJ1-4; no clear D. The specimen was PBMCs or T cells enriched from blood (not recorded which). CDR3 residues: CASRGGATNEKLFF. The CDR3 DNA reads TGTGCCAGCAGGGGAGGTGCAACTAATGAAAAACTGTTTTTT.